The T cell receptor (beta chain) described here comes from a study of blood T cell repertoires in COVID-19 (dated by TCRdb to about 2020). For context, the study as a whole: Collaborator samples came from the United States, Italy and Spain and covered acute and convalescent phases of COVID-19. The material from the prospective study consisted of cDNA or gDNA derived from T cells, B-cell-depleted T cells, or PBMCs. The dataset comprised deeply sampled blood TCRbeta repertoires from subjects exposed to, actively infected with, or recovered from COVID-19. A freely available public database, intended as a resource for researchers studying the immune response to SARS-CoV-2, is where the repertoires were released. The samples were drawn from two sources: the first 160 participants of the ongoing ImmuneRACE study, and fewer than 1,500 subjects contributed by 6 global collaborators. A de-identified subject ID, COVID-19 status, age in years and sex were almost always included in the sample metadata. Where available, HLA class I and class II types were taken from metadata supplied by the sample provider and were not determined by assay-based typing. General conclusions and limits of the study: How much clinical and demographic metadata was included differed by source and by participant, and the metadata was provided uncurated.

The immunoSEQ Assay, a bias-controlled multiplex PCR, was used to amplify TCRbeta CDR3 regions from genomic DNA. For the original study's pipeline: The number of nucleated cells in each sample was estimated by amplification of reference gene primers within the assay. To quantify the absolute abundance of each unique TCRbeta CDR3 rearrangement, sequence reads were collapsed and filtered. For each sample, productive Simpson clonality was calculated by taking the square root of Simpson's diversity index across productive rearrangements. In its TCRdb copy, this immuneACCESS table keeps in-frame sequences only and misses some clones. Where compared with another copy, unresolved V genes explain less than half of these, and the others have no known cause. The DNA gave D and trimming, while V, J and clone size come from that table. Across this sample there are about 180,000 clones, with about 88% seen only once. Of the sample, less than 3.5% falls within the top ten clones.

With regard to this clone: The antigen it binds to is not known. Base-call qualities are not available, and no considerably larger clone is one nucleotide away.

After removal of 3 bases from V and 4 bases from J, the junction retains 10 bases not matched to a gene. The CDR3 holds 18 amino acids from the cysteine to the phenylalanine. Only the CDR3 part of the read is kept: 54 bases, read in frame from the first base. CDR1 and CDR2 are drawn from the germline V gene: SGDLS, YYNGEE. The collaborating institutions used their own protocols to collect whole blood in K2EDTA tubes. For TCRbeta analysis, collaborators shipped samples as frozen whole blood, isolated PBMCs, or DNA extracted from either of those sample types. This receptor chain uses TRBV9 and TRBJ2-5; TRBD2 aligns with 15 central bases. This receptor was obtained from a woman in her thirties with active or convalescent COVID-19. Sequenced material: peripheral blood. The CDR3 loop reads CASSAMRGLAGGGETQYF. DNA sequence: TGTGCCAGCAGCGCCATGAGGGGACTAGCGGGGGGCGGAGAGACCCAGTACTTC.